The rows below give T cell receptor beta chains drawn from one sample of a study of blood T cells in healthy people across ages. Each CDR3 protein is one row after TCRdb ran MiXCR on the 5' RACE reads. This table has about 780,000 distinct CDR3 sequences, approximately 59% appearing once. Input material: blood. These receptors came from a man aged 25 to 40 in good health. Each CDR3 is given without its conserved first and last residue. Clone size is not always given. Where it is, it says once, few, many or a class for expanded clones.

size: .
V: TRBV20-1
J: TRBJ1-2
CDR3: SARVLPTGAYGYT

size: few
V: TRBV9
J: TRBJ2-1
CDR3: ASSAGLADNEQF

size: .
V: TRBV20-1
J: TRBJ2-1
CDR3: SASGGAGNEQF

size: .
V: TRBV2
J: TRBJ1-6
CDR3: ASTQLSPLH

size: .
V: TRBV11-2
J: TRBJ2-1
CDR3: ASSLASGVTRLDEQF

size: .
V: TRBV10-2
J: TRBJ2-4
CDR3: ASSEGMRGNIQY

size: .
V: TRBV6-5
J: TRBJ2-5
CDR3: ASSSPGRRQETQY

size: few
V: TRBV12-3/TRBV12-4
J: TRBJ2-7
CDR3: ASSLARTSGAEQY

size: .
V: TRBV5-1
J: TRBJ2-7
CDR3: ASSDPGQGYYEQY

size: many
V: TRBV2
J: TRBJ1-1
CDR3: ASTEFTEAF

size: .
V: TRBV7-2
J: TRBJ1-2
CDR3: ASSFTGIYGYT

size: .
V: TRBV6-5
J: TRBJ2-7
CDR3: ASSLRTGGPTYEQY

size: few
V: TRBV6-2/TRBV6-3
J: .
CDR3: ASSYQVEQY

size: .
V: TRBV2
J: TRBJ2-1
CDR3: ASSERTGLVHEQF

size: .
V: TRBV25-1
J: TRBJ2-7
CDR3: ASSEPSGNSYEQY

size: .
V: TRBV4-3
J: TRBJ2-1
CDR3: ASSQEDRGIDEQF

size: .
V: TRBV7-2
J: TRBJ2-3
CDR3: ASSQGSGGLTDTQY

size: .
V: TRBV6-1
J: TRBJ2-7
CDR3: ASSVWDTDSYEQY

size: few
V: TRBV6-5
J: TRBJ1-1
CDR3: ASTDSYTEAF

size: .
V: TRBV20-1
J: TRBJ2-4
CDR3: SARDFGGLAKNIQY

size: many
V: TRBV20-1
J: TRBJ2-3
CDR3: SASRTKDTQY

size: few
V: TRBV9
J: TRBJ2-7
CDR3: ASSVHRDSYEQY

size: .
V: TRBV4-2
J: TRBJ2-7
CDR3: ANSQIRDNSYEQY

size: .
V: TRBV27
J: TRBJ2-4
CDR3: ASSLRTGVLEQY

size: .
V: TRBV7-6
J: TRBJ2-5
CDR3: ASSSGTAHQETQY

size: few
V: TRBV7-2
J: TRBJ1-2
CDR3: ASSPAGQSYGYT

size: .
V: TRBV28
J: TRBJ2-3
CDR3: AINQGTPISTDTQY

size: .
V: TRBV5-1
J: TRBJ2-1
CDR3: ASSGGTSSYNEQF

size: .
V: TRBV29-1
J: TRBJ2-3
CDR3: SVGSGRTDTQY

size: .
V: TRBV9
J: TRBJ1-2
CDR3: ASSARDTIYGYT

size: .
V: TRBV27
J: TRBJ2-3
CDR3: ASSLPSGDTDTQY

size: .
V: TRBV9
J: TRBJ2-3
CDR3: ASSAGQTITDTQY

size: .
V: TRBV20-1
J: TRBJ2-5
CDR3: SAQLAGGETQY